This TCR beta chain comes out of a study of cytomegalovirus exposure and HLA in healthy donors. At the level of the study: Samples from HLA-typed donors yielded about 85 million unique TCRs in an early data release. Notes on the study in general: A link between a missense DCLRE1C variant and TCR beta V- and J-gene trimming emerged from a later analysis. Presence/absence comparisons presumed near-even sequencing depth among donors.

On this clone itself: Its antigen is not identified.

Looked up from germline, CDR1 is SEHNR and CDR2 is FQNEAQ (reference sequence). This CDR3 spans 14 amino acids. The trim removed 2 bases at V and 8 bases at J, leaving 6 bases unmatched. PCR primers comprised 60 Vbeta and 13 Jbeta primers. The method was immunoSEQ multiplex PCR; TCRdb's version includes in-frame clones alone and lacks a portion of them. The sample has roughly 150,000 clones; roughly 80% are singletons. J is TRBJ2-7 and V is TRBV7-9, with TRBD1 identical over 10 bases. Sequenced material: PBMCs. The TCR originated in a man aged 18-30 years in good health and CMV-seropositive. CDR3 residues: CASSLTGQGGQQYF. CDR3 coding DNA: TGTGCCAGCAGCTTAACAGGACAGGGGGGACAGCAGTACTTC. The full variable domain, rest sourced from reference TRBV7-9 and TRBJ2-7, is DTGVSQNPRHKITKRGQNVTFRCDPISEHNRLYWYRQTLGQGPEFLTYFQNEAQLEKSRLLSDRFSAERPKGSFSTLEIQRTEQGDSAMYLCASSLTGQGGQQYFGPGTRLTVT.